What follows is one TCR beta chain and its context. What it binds is unknown. This entry belongs to a study of T cell responses to AZD1222 COVID-19 vaccine. Study conclusions and caveats: Baseline seropositivity occurred in only a handful of AZD1222 recipients. Unmutated variant regions are reportedly targeted by nearly half of spike-specific TCRs. Donors were largely white British and mainly female; clonal diversity was possibly underestimated.

The germline V gene encodes CDR1 GTSNPN and CDR2 SVGIG (reference sequence). V lost 6 bases and J lost 3, with 14 bases in between. The CDR3 is 13 residues long. Second-dose intervals near 4 or 12 weeks were combined. The repertoire was sequenced with immunoSEQ multiplex PCR; TCRdb's copy has only in-frame clones and lacks some. The sample shows roughly 96,000 clones, approximately 90% of them seen only once. The rearrangement joins TRBV30 to TRBJ1-2; D remains ambiguous. The receptor was derived from an adult who received the AZD1222 COVID-19 vaccine. The sequenced sample was peripheral blood, obtained 28 days after the second AZD1222 dose. CDR3 DNA sequence: TGTGCCTGTGACCCCCAGGTTTACTATGGCTACACCTTC. This encodes CACDPQVYYGYTF.